The clone carrying this TCR beta chain was seen a handful of times. This record comes from a study of T-cell reconstitution after alpha-beta-depleted transplantation in children. TCRbeta library construction was performed incorporating unique molecular identifiers. MiXCR was run by TCRdb on the PCR reads, yielding one entry per CDR3 protein. The data contain fewer than 250,000 distinct CDR3 sequences, about 15% of them singletons. The clonotype was recovered from a male patient aged 2-9 years who had a stem cell transplant for acute lymphoblastic leukemia, so the T cells may come from the graft donor. Here the sequenced sample was PBMCs, mostly from graft donor cells, taken 360 days after TCRalphabeta/CD19-depleted stem cell transplant.

CDR3 DNA: TGTGCCAGCAGTTTAGGACTAGCGGGAGGATCGAACACCGGGGAGCTGTTTTTT. Translating it yields CASSLGLAGGSNTGELFF. This chain connects TRBV12-3 or TRBV12-4 to TRBJ2-2; 13 bases line up with TRBD2. V lost 1 base to trimming and J lost 0 bases; unmatched junction nucleotides: 2. CDR3 length equals 18 residues.